The clone carrying this T cell receptor beta chain was seen a single time. Its antigen remains unknown. This record comes from a study of CD8+ T cells in alopecia areata. General study findings and limits: It was lesional scalp, especially alopecia totalis/universalis, that showed higher clonality than normal scalp. In scalp samples, resident alphabeta T cells of normal skin are also sequenced.

Germline loops: CDR1 SGHRS, CDR2 YFSETQ. Trimming took 1 base from V and 0 from J, leaving 14 bases between them. There are 17 residues in the CDR3. Isolated RNA was reverse transcribed into cDNA used as the sequencing template. Repertoires were generated with immunoSEQ multiplex PCR, while TCRdb's copy carries only in-frame clones and drops some. Of roughly 150,000 clones listed, around 87% are singletons. Sample: CD8+ T cells sorted from blood, taken at week 0. J is TRBJ2-1 and V is TRBV5-1; D possibly corresponds to TRBD2 (5 bases). The receptor was derived from a human donor with alopecia areata. CDR3 protein: CASSLSEGLSSYNEQFF. The CDR3 coding sequence is TGCGCCAGCAGCTTGAGTGAGGGCCTTAGCTCCTACAATGAGCAGTTCTTC.